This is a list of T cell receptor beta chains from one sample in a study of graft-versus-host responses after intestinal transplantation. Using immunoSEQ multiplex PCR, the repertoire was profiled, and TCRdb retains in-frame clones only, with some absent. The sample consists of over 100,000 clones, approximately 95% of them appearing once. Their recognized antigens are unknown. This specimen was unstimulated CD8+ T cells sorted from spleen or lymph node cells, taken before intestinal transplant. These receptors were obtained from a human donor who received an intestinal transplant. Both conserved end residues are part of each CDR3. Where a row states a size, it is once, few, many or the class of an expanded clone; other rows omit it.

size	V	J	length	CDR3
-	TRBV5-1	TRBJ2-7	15	CASSDRTVGAREQYF
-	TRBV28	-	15	CASSLSRGSGHEQYF
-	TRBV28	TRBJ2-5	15	CASSLSAGSGETQYF
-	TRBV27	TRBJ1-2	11	CPPRGFYGYTF
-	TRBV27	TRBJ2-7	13	CASSPGRNGEQYF
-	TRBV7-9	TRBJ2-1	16	CASNESGASGRNEQFF
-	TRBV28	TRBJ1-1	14	CASSPVRSVAEAFF
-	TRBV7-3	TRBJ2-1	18	CASSSPTSGRGSYNEQFF
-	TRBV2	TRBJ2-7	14	CASGNRGFGYEQYF
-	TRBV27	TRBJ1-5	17	CASSLSRISGGNQPQHF
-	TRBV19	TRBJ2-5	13	CASSTGLAETQYF
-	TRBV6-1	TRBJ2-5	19	CASSEREGTSWGFLETQYF
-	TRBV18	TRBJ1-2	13	CASSQPGLFGYTF
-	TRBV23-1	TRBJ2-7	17	CASSHFPRVTGKGEQYF
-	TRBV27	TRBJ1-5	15	CASRDGTGLNQPQHF
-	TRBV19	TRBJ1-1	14	CASSPGTGGFEAFF
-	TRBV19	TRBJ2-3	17	CASSAYRDVLDEDTQYF
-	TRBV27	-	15	CASSTLPGTTHEQYF
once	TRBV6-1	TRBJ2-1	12	CASSSYYNEQFF
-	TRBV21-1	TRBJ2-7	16	CASSKNALPGGVEQYF
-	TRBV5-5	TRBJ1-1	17	CASSLQGEWFADTEAFF
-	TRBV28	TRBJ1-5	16	CASSLYLGQPIQPQHF
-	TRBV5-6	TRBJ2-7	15	CASSPVALASYEQYF
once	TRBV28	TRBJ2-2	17	CASSEPTGTGNTGELFF
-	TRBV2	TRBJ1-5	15	CASTSQDFSNQPQHF
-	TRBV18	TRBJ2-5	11	CASSPRETQYF
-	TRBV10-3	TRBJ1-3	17	CAISDPLSGRTGNTIYF
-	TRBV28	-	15	CASSLTGTKTYEQYF
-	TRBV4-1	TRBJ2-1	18	CASSHATSGTGSYNEQFF
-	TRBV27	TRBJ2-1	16	CASRLLASGTYNEQFF
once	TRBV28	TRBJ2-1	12	CASSSDVGEQFF
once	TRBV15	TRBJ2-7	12	CATSEGGYEQYF
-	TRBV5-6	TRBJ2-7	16	CASSLATGVFVYEQYF
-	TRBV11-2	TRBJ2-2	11	CASIWGGELFF
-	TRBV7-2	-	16	CASSLRTSGSTYEQYF
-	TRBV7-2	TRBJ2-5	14	CASSLARYQETQYF
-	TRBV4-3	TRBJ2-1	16	CASSQDRDLTYNEQFF
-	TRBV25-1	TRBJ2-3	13	CASSESSGDTQYF
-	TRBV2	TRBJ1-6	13	CASCEELNSPLHF
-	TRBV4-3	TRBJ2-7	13	CASSQKVWGEQYF
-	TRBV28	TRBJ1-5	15	CASRIGTGPYQPQHF
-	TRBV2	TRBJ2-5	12	CASSDATETQYF
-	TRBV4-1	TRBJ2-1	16	CASSPRASDSYNEQFF
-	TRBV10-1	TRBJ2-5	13	CASRNNGESTQYF
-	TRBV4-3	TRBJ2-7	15	CASSQGFSGVYEQYF
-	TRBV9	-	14	CASSVGSSGNEQYF
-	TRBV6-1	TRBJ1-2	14	CASSSWSRTDGYTF
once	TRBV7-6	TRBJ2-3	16	CASSPHWTSATDTQYF
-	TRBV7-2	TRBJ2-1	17	CASSLGAWDLGPNEQFF
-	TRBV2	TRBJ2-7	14	CASSNDGANYEQYF
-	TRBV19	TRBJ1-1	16	CASSIDYRGGNTEAFF
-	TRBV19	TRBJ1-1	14	CASGYGTGNLQAFF
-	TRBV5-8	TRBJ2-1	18	CASSLGPGLAGAYNEQFF
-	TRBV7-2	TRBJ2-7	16	CASSLVSTFTGYEQYF
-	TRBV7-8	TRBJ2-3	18	CASSPGRPSAESTDTQYF
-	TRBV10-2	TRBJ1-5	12	CASSESSEGQHF